The clone carrying this T cell receptor (beta chain) was seen ten or more times. As yet, its antigen is unknown. The CDR3 runs 14 residues. Trimming took 0 bases from V and 8 from J, leaving 13 bases between them. Germline loops: CDR1 SEHNR, CDR2 FQNEAQ (reference sequence). TCRdb passed the 5' RACE reads through MiXCR, listing each CDR3 protein once. The sample holds some 260,000 distinct CDR3 sequences, approximately 5.2% seen once. The sample is drawn from a study of T cells after yellow fever vaccination. Regarding the study as a whole: Compared with primary, the secondary response was weaker and peaked at day 5, not 15. Reappearance after the booster was seen for most primary-vaccination clones, at roughly 96% CD4 and roughly 90% CD8.

Sequencing used CD4+ T cells sorted from PBMCs, obtained on the day of the yellow fever booster vaccination. The clonotype was recovered from a man between 18 and 29 years old who received the YFV17D yellow fever vaccine. The genes are TRBV7-9 and TRBJ1-2; no definite D call. The CDR3 is CASSLAAAVAGYTF. In DNA form, the CDR3 reads TGTGCCAGCAGCTTAGCGGCGGCGGTCGCAGGCTACACCTTC.